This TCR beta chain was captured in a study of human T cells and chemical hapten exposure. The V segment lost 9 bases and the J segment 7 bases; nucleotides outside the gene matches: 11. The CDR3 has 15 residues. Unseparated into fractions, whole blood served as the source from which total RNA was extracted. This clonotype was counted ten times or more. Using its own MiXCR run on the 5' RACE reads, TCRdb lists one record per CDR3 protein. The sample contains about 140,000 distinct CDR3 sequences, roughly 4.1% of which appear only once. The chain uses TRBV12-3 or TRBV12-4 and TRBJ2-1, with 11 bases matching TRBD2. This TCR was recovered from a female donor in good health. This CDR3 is CASGSGGAAGNEQFF. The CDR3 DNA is TGTGCCAGTGGTAGCGGGGGGGCCGCGGGAAATGAGCAGTTCTTC.